The 10 T cell receptor beta chains presented below share a single source sample, sequenced in a study of OX40 agonist ivuxolimab in advanced cancers. Generated by immunoSEQ multiplex PCR, the TCRdb table keeps only in-frame clones and is missing some. The data contain about 26,000 clones, 88% of them singletons. The sequencing used CD4+ or CD8+ T cells sorted from blood, collected in a trial of the OX40 agonist ivuxolimab. The receptors here all came from an adult with an advanced solid tumor such as melanoma, head and neck, liver or kidney cancer.

J is TRBJ1-4 and V is TRBV5-6; a weak D match, TRBD1 (5 bases). CDR1 is SGHDT, CDR2 YYEEEE, per germline. V was cut by 1 base and J by 4 bases, with 11 bases left in between. The CDR3 sequence is 15 residues long. CDR3 sequence (DNA): TGTGCCAGCAGCTTGATTAGGGGCCGTAATGAAAAACTGTTTTTT. It translates to CASSLIRGRNEKLFF.

This clone was found once. V usage is TRBV4-1 and J usage is TRBJ2-1; no firm D call. Trimming shortened V by 0 bases and J by 0 bases, and 12 bases separated the two germline ends. In germline, CDR1 is MGHRA, CDR2 YSYEKL. The CDR3 has 17 amino acids. The CDR3 loop reads CASSQDPPASSYNEQFF. CDR3 nucleotides: TGCGCCAGCAGCCAAGACCCCCCCGCTAGCTCCTACAATGAGCAGTTCTTC.

The chain carries TRBV6-5 and TRBJ2-7; the D is unclear. Trimming took 7 bases from V and 3 from J, leaving 19 bases between them. The CDR3 is 15 amino acids. Germline V gene data show CDR1 as MNHEY and CDR2 as SVGAGI. CDR3 amino acids: CASTYDPSASYEQYF. The CDR3 nucleotides read TGTGCCAGCACCTACGACCCCAGTGCTAGCTACGAGCAGTACTTC.

Here the CDR3 DNA reads TGTGCCAGCAGCTGGCCAGGTTTTGTTTCCCAGCATTTT. This encodes CASSWPGFVSQHF. V usage is TRBV28 and J usage is TRBJ1-5; the D is unclear. Germline CDR1 reads MDHEN; CDR2 reads SYDVKM. The CDR3 is made up of 13 amino acids. V was cut by 6 bases and J by 11 bases, with 17 bases left in between. Full variable domain (outside the CDR3, taken from reference TRBV28 and TRBJ1-5): DVKVTQSSRYLVKRTGEKVFLECVQDMDHENMFWYRQDPGLGLRLIYFSYDVKMKEKGDIPEGYSVSREKKERFSLILESASTNQTSMYLCASSWPGFVSQHFGDGTRLSIL.

This chain links TRBV21-1 with TRBJ2-1; TRBD1, the D gene given by the table, was not confirmed from the DNA. TRBV21-1 is annotated as a pseudogene. This CDR3 spans 18 amino acids. This CDR3 is CASSKEGDRGSSYNEQFF. Written as DNA, the CDR3 is TGTGCCAGCAGCAAAGAAGGGGACAGGGGATCGTCCTACAATGAGCAGTTCTTC.

This chain links TRBV7-9 with TRBJ1-4; D may be TRBD1 (6 bases). Germline CDR1 reads SEHNR; CDR2 reads FQNEAQ (reference sequence). The CDR3 contains 13 residues. Trimming shortened V by 5 bases and J by 7 bases, and 11 bases separated the two germline ends. CDR3 in amino acids: CASSPPGAEKLFF. The CDR3 DNA sequence: TGTGCCAGCAGCCCCCCGGGGGCTGAAAAACTGTTTTTT.

The chain employs TRBV7-9 and TRBJ2-7; 9 nucleotides align to TRBD1. CDR1 and CDR2 (germline): SEHNR, FQNEAQ (reference sequence). This CDR3 has 16 residues. V shed 3 bases, J shed 3 bases, and the junction held 9 bases outside the gene matches. The CDR3 DNA is TGTGCCAGCAGCTTTGGGAACAGGGGGCTGAACTACGAGCAGTACTTC. Translated: CASSFGNRGLNYEQYF.

The rearrangement links TRBV10-2 to TRBJ2-7; D is possibly TRBD2 (6 bases). Germline V gives CDR1 WSHSY, CDR2 SAAADI. The CDR3 totals 14 residues. The V and J ends lost 10 bases and 2 bases respectively, with 18 bases between them. The CDR3 DNA follows: TGCGCCACAAATGGTGGAGGGAGACCCTACGAGCAGTACTTC. Translation gives CATNGGGRPYEQYF.

The sample holds one count of this clone. The rearrangement joins TRBV28 to TRBJ2-6; possibly TRBD2 for D (6 bases). With 5 bases removed from V and 0 bases from J, the gap between germline ends came to 11 bases. Germline V CDR1 and CDR2: MDHEN, SYDVKM. This CDR3 has 16 amino acids. CDR3 sequence: CASSERVLSGANVLTF. The CDR3, as DNA: TGTGCCAGCAGTGAGCGGGTCCTCTCTGGGGCCAACGTCCTGACTTTC.

The V call is TRBV6-1, the J call TRBJ2-7; TRBD2 is a possible D gene (7 bases). Trimming removed 7 bases at V and 3 bases at J, with 16 bases between. Germline assignment: CDR1 MNHNS and CDR2 SASEGT. The CDR3 consists of 14 residues. The DNA of the CDR3 is TGTGCCAGCACCTTTGGCGGGGGCATCTACGAGCAGTACTTC. Translated: CASTFGGGIYEQYF.